The 27 T cell receptor beta chains below come from one sample, sequenced in a study of regulatory T cells in long-lasting Graves disease. Arm-PCR of CDR3 regions and iRepertoire HTBI primers were used to build TCR beta libraries. Using its own MiXCR run on the multiplex PCR reads, TCRdb lists one record per CDR3 protein. The top ten hold roughly 10% of the sample, which has 530,000 or so distinct CDR3 sequences, less than 15% seen once. Time point given: newly diagnosed GD, antithyroid drugs for less than 3 months. After RNA was extracted from PBMCs, the TCR library was made from it. A further study also used this sample, focusing on T cells in Graves' hyperthyroidism and ophthalmopathy.

This sample comprised peripheral blood mononuclear cells (PBMCs), obtained at new diagnosis, from a patient treated with antithyroid drugs. These receptors all stem from a man aged 30 to 39 with Graves disease.

There are many counts of this clonotype. The chain carries TRBV6-9 and TRBJ2-5; D possibly corresponds to TRBD1 (5 bases). The CDR3 has 15 amino acids. CDR1 is MNHGY, CDR2 SVAAGI, per germline. Between the trimmed V and J ends, which lost 3 bases and 5 bases, there was a span of 16 bases. The CDR3 DNA reads TGTGCCAGCAGTTACCAGGGTGCCGTCAAGGAGACCCAGTACTTC. Translating it yields CASSYQGAVKETQYF.

This clonotype was counted between two and nine times. V is TRBV20-1 and J is TRBJ1-5; TRBD1 is a possible D gene (6 bases). From germline, CDR1 is DFQATT and CDR2 SNEGSKA (reference sequence). Trimming took 4 bases from V and 4 from J, leaving 20 bases between them. This CDR3 has 16 amino acids. The CDR3 coding sequence is TGCAGTGCTACCTACCCATACAGGGCAAGGAATCAGCCCCAGCATTTT. As protein: CSATYPYRARNQPQHF.

About this clonotype: This may stem from a read error, because a much larger clone lies one nucleotide away. V is TRBV19 and J is TRBJ2-7; 7 bases map to TRBD1. The CDR3 totals 15 residues. After removal of 8 bases from V and 1 base from J, the junction contained 11 bases not matched to a gene. Germline lookup yields CDR1 LNHDA and CDR2 SQIVND (reference sequence). The CDR3 loop is CASSCREQGSYEQYF. CDR3 DNA: TGTGCCAGTTCGTGCCGGGAACAGGGGTCCTACGAGCAGTACTTC.

This clonotype was seen many times. The V and J genes are TRBV2 and TRBJ1-1; unclear D gene. The CDR3 extends over 11 amino acids. Trimming took 1 base from V and 8 from J, leaving 5 bases between them. The germline gives CDR1 SNHLY, CDR2 FYNNEI. DNA for the CDR3: TGTGCCAGCAGTGAAGGTCCCGAAGCTTTCTTT. Translation gives CASSEGPEAFF.

A few counts support this clonotype. The rearrangement joins TRBV6-1 to TRBJ2-5, with 8 nucleotides matching TRBD2. Germline trimming cut 4 bases from V and 4 bases from J; bases unmatched to any gene: 8. Germline V gives CDR1 MNHNS, CDR2 SASEGT. The CDR3 contains 15 residues. The CDR3 DNA sequence: TGTGCCAGCAGTGGGCAAGCGGGAGATGTAGAGACCCAGTACTTC. It encodes CASSGQAGDVETQYF.

The chain uses TRBV19 and TRBJ2-1; no firm D call. The CDR3 consists of 14 residues. Per the germline V gene, CDR1 is LNHDA and CDR2 is SQIVND (reference sequence). The V gene lost 5 bases and the J gene lost 6 bases, with 14 bases spanning the gap. CDR3: CASSPSTPGNEQFF. CDR3 coding DNA: TGTGCCAGTAGTCCCTCCACCCCGGGCAATGAGCAGTTCTTC.

This clonotype turned up a few times. V and J are TRBV19 and TRBJ1-5; D is unresolved. The CDR3 covers 15 residues. In germline, CDR1 is LNHDA, CDR2 SQIVND (reference sequence). Trimming removed 5 bases at V and 1 base at J, with 12 bases between. This chain's CDR3 is CASSVITASNQPQHF. The CDR3 DNA reads as TGTGCCAGTAGTGTGATTACCGCCAGCAATCAGCCCCAGCATTTT. Complete variable domain (other parts from reference TRBV19 and TRBJ1-5): DGGITQSPKYLFRKEGQNVTLSCEQNLNHDAMYWYRQDPGQGLRLIYYSQIVNDFQKGDIAEGYSVSREKKESFPLTVTSAQKNPTAFYLCASSVITASNQPQHFGDGTRLSIL.

This clonotype was counted at least ten times. The V call is TRBV7-8, the J call TRBJ2-7; 10 bases agree with TRBD2. With V trimmed by 1 base and J by 5 bases, 8 bases remained unmatched. Germline CDR1 is SGHVS and CDR2 is FQNEAQ. The CDR3 has 16 amino acids. CDR3 coding DNA: TGTGCCAGCAGCTTAGTATCAGCGGGAGGGCATCACGAGCAGTACTTC. Translation: CASSLVSAGGHHEQYF.

This clonotype has a count of ten or more. The chain is built from TRBV2 and TRBJ1-4; 10 bases line up with TRBD1. The CDR3 contains 14 residues. Per germline, CDR1 SNHLY and CDR2 FYNNEI. V shed 8 bases, J shed 8 bases, and the junction held 8 bases outside the gene matches. CDR3 sequence: CASRAGTGVEKLFF. For the CDR3, the DNA is TGTGCCAGCCGCGCCGGGACAGGGGTCGAAAAACTGTTTTTT.

This clonotype has at least ten counts. The chain links TRBV2 to TRBJ2-7; possibly TRBD2 for D (5 bases). CDR1 SNHLY and CDR2 FYNNEI come from the germline V gene. The CDR3 has 12 residues. V lost 6 bases and J 5 bases, leaving 11 bases between the germline ends. CDR3 residues: CASSPEADEQYF. The CDR3 region has the DNA TGTGCCAGCAGCCCCGAAGCGGACGAGCAGTACTTC.

Points on this clonotype: A much larger clone differs by one base, so this may be a read error. This chain joins TRBV11-2 and TRBJ2-1; D gene uncertain. CDR1 is SGHAT and CDR2 is FQNNGV in the germline V gene. Trimming left V 6 bases short and J 10 bases short, with 16 bases between. CDR3 length: 13 residues. CDR3 amino acids: CASSLVALGEQFF. CDR3 in DNA: TGTGCCAGCAGTCTTGTGGCGCTGGGCGAGCAGTTCTTC.

This clonotype was counted at least ten times. The chain employs TRBV27 and TRBJ2-5; D remains ambiguous. Germline V gene sequence: CDR1 MNHEY, CDR2 SMNVEV (reference sequence). V lost 11 bases and J lost 2, with 15 bases in between. CDR3 length: 13 amino acids. The CDR3, as DNA: TGTGCCGCCAGCTCCGGGTTGCAAGAGACCCAGTACTTC. Translating gives CAASSGLQETQYF.

This clonotype was counted many times. The chain couples TRBV28 to TRBJ2-7; D gene uncertain. With 7 bases removed from V and 2 bases from J, the gap between germline ends came to 12 bases. CDR3 length equals 13 residues. The germline gives CDR1 MDHEN, CDR2 SYDVKM. CDR3 bases: TGTGCCAGCACCCTCCCGTCGGCCTACGAGCAGTACTTC. It translates to CASTLPSAYEQYF.

Concerning this clonotype: A much larger clone is a single base away; this may be a read error. The chain carries TRBV20-1 and TRBJ2-7; TRBD2 agrees at 7 bases. CDR3 length: 15 residues. V gave up 0 bases and J gave up 2 bases; unmatched junction bases: 7. CDR1 is DFQATT, CDR2 SNEGSKA, per germline (reference sequence). The DNA for the CDR3 is TGCAGTGCTAGAGATGGCCCAGCGGGAACCTACGAGCAGTACTTC. It is translated as CSARDGPAGTYEQYF.

This clonotype was detected a few times. V usage is TRBV13 and J usage is TRBJ2-6, with D unresolved. Trimming stripped 2 bases from V and 0 bases from J, with 5 bases between. CDR3 size: 15 residues. CDR1 is PRHDT and CDR2 is FYEKMQ in the germline V gene (reference sequence). The DNA for the CDR3 is TGTGCCAGCAGCTTACGTCTCTCTGGGGCCAACGTCCTGACTTTC. This sequence encodes CASSLRLSGANVLTF.

Turning to this clonotype: With a much larger clone just one base away, this may be a read error. Without the conserved terminal phenylalanine or tryptophan, this CDR3 likely stems from a read error. The chain joins TRBV28 to TRBJ2-5, with TRBD2 matching over 13 bases. With the DNA end fitting TRBJ2-1 better, the J assignment may be wrong. Per germline, CDR1 MDHEN and CDR2 SYDVKM. This CDR3 is 15 amino acids long. The CDR3 bases are TGTGCCAGCAGTCCAAAGACTAGCGGGAGGACTGAGCAGTTCTCC. Protein: CASSPKTSGRTEQFS.

This chain links TRBV27 with TRBJ2-2, with D perhaps matching TRBD2 (5 bases). The V end lost 9 bases, the J end lost 1 base, and 9 bases lay between the germline ends. CDR3 length equals 13 residues. The germline gives CDR1 MNHEY, CDR2 SMNVEV (reference sequence). CDR3 sequence reads: CASRRGNTGELFF. Here the CDR3 DNA reads TGTGCCAGTCGTCGGGGGAACACCGGGGAGCTGTTTTTT.

This clonotype was found many times. CDR3 in DNA: TGTGCCAGCAGCCCTATAAGAGGAGTGGAGGGGCAGTTCTTC. This translates into CASSPIRGVEGQFF. The V call is TRBV6-1, the J call TRBJ2-1; weak D call: TRBD2 (6 bases). The germline V gene encodes CDR1 MNHNS and CDR2 SASEGT. V was shortened by 6 bases and J by 12 bases, with 21 bases between the two germline ends. The CDR3 loop spans 14 amino acids.

This clonotype was observed at least ten times. CDR3 residues: CAIRGDRNTGELFF. Here the CDR3 DNA reads TGTGCCATCAGAGGGGACAGAAACACCGGGGAGCTGTTTTTT. The J gene is TRBJ2-2, the V gene TRBV10-3; 7 positions agree with TRBD1. The CDR3 covers 14 residues. J lost 2 bases, V lost 6 bases, and 3 bases had no gene match. Per germline, CDR1 ENHRY and CDR2 SYGVKD.

This clonotype was observed a few times. V gene TRBV6-1 combines with J gene TRBJ2-6, with unresolved D. V lost 6 bases and J 0 bases, leaving 6 bases between the germline ends. This CDR3 has 14 residues. Germline assignment: CDR1 MNHNS and CDR2 SASEGT. CDR3 amino acids: CASRRPSGANVLTF. The CDR3 nucleotides are TGTGCCAGCAGAAGACCCTCTGGGGCCAACGTCCTGACTTTC.

In this sample, this clonotype turned up a few times. The chain couples TRBV27 to TRBJ2-1; a possible D gene is TRBD2 (6 bases). V dropped 6 bases and J dropped 9 bases, with 24 bases sitting between them. The CDR3 runs 16 residues. Germline V gene lookup returns CDR1 MNHEY and CDR2 SMNVEV (reference sequence). The DNA of the CDR3 is TGTGCCAGCAGGGGCGGGGTAACTAGCCCCTGGAGTGAGCAGTTCTTC. As protein: CASRGGVTSPWSEQFF.

In this sample, this clonotype turned up a few times. The chain employs TRBV19 and TRBJ1-1; 8 bases align to TRBD1. This CDR3 contains 13 residues. J was trimmed by 10 bases and V by 3 bases; bases with no gene match: 7. CDR1 is LNHDA and CDR2 is SQIVND in the germline V gene (reference sequence). CDR3 in amino acids: CASSISQGAGAFF. Written as DNA, the CDR3 is TGTGCCAGTAGTATCAGTCAGGGGGCCGGAGCTTTCTTT.

Ten or more counts support this clonotype. V and J are TRBV5-1 and TRBJ2-3, with D maybe TRBD2 (6 bases). In germline, CDR1 is SGHRS, CDR2 YFSETQ. V was shortened by 0 bases and J by 14 bases, with 16 bases between the two germline ends. The CDR3 runs 13 residues. CDR3 loop: CASSLEGGTPPYF. CDR3 DNA: TGCGCCAGCAGCTTGGAAGGCGGGACCCCACCGTATTTT.

The rearrangement joins TRBV13 to TRBJ2-7; 8 bases line up with TRBD1. Trimming cost V 5 bases and J 4 bases; bases outside gene matches: 7. CDR1 PRHDT and CDR2 FYEKMQ come from the germline V gene (reference sequence). CDR3 length: 14 residues. The CDR3: CASSDGQGGYEQYF. CDR3 nucleotides: TGTGCCAGCAGCGATGGACAGGGAGGATACGAGCAGTACTTC.

This clonotype was detected ten times or more. This sequence joins TRBV2 and TRBJ2-7, with no clear D. The CDR3 length is 10 residues. Trimming took off 3 bases at V and 7 bases at J, with 4 bases between the two ends. CDR1 is SNHLY and CDR2 is FYNNEI in the germline V gene. CDR3 in DNA: TGTGCCAGCAGTGACAGAGAGCAGTACTTC. This translates into CASSDREQYF. Using reference TRBV2 and TRBJ2-7 for the parts outside the CDR3, the full variable domain is EPEVTQTPSHQVTQMGQEVILRCVPISNHLYFYWYRQILGQKVEFLVSFYNNEISEKSEIFDDQFSVERPDGSNFTLKIRSTKLEDSAMYFCASSDREQYFGPGTRLTVT.

This clonotype was detected ten times or more. The chain carries TRBV20-1 and TRBJ2-3, with a possible D match to TRBD2 (6 bases). The CDR3 totals 15 residues. The V gene's germline CDR1 is DFQATT and CDR2 SNEGSKA (reference sequence). V was trimmed by 3 bases and J by 0 bases, leaving 13 bases between them. The CDR3 here is CSASGSGPSTDTQYF. DNA of the CDR3: TGCAGTGCTAGCGGTAGCGGCCCTAGCACAGATACGCAGTATTTT.

This clonotype showed up many times. The rearrangement joins TRBV20-1 to TRBJ2-6; D remains ambiguous. The V and J ends lost 6 bases and 0 bases respectively, with 9 bases between them. There are 14 residues in the CDR3. Germline V gives CDR1 DFQATT, CDR2 SNEGSKA (reference sequence). CDR3 DNA: TGCAGTGCACCGAAGGGCTCTGGGGCCAACGTCCTGACTTTC. Amino acid sequence: CSAPKGSGANVLTF.